The present entry profiles one T cell receptor (beta chain) with its context. Authors' data handling: How many nucleated cells were present was estimated from reference gene primer amplification. Clones were sequenced by immunoSEQ multiplex PCR, and TCRdb holds only the in-frame ones, with some missing. V and J calls and clone size are copied from that table; D and trimming were computed from the DNA. Of 65,000 to 95,000 clones in the sample, around nine tenths were seen once. The sample is drawn from a study of blood T cell repertoires in COVID-19. As for the study in general: Acute and convalescent COVID-19 samples came from the United States, Italy and Spain. PBMCs, B-cell-depleted T cells, or T cells provided the cDNA or gDNA that made up the material.

Per germline, CDR1 MGHRA and CDR2 YSYEKL. Deletions cut 1 base from V and 0 bases from J, with 13 bases between. This CDR3 is built from 16 residues. The receptor's source is a man in his 70s with active or convalescent COVID-19. This sequence joins TRBV4-1 and TRBJ2-7, with unresolved D. Sequenced sample: peripheral blood. The CDR3 coding sequence is TGCGCCAGCAGCCAAGTACCCGGGTCCAGCTCCTACGAGCAGTACTTC. This gives the protein CASSQVPGSSSYEQYF.